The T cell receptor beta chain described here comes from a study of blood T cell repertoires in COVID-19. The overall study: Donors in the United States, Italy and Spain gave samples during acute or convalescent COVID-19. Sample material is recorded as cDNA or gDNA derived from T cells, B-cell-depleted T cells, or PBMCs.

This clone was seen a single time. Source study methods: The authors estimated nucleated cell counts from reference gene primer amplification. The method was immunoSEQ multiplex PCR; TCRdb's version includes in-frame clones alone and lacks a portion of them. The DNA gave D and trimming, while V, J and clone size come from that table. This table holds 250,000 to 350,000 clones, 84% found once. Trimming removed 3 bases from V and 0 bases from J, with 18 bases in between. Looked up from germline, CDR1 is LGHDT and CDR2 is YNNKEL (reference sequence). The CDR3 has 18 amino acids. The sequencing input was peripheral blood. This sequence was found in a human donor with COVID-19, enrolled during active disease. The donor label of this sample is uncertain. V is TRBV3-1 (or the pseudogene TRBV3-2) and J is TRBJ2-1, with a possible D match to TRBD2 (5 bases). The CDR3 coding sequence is TGTGCCAGCAGCCATTCCGGACTCTTCCAAAGCTCCTACAATGAGCAGTTCTTC. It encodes CASSHSGLFQSSYNEQFF.